The clone carrying this T cell receptor (beta chain) was seen more than once but under ten times. The antigen is undetermined. The V gene's germline CDR1 is KGHDR and CDR2 SFDVKD. Trimming stripped 9 bases from V and 3 bases from J, with 7 bases between. The CDR3 has 12 residues. Amplification of the TCR beta CDR3 regions used RNA transcripts (as template). After a first-round RT-PCR with HTBI primers, a second-round multiplex PCR was run. Using its own MiXCR run on the multiplex PCR reads, TCRdb lists one record per CDR3 protein. The profile covers around 600,000 distinct CDR3 sequences, with under 50% appearing a single time and over 2.5% taken by the ten largest. Other autoimmune diseases, uncontrolled infections, pregnancy or lactation led to the exclusion of patients. The data were taken from a study of Graves' ophthalmopathy and Graves' hyperthyroidism. General study results and limits: Predictions made by the model for ophthalmopathy progression reached over 55% sensitivity and almost 75% specificity.

The chain uses TRBV24-1 and TRBJ2-2; D remains unclear. The origin of this receptor is an adult man with Graves' ophthalmopathy. The sample taken for sequencing was peripheral blood. The CDR3: CATLSDTGELFF. Written as DNA, the CDR3 is TGTGCCACCCTTTCGGACACCGGGGAGCTGTTTTTT.